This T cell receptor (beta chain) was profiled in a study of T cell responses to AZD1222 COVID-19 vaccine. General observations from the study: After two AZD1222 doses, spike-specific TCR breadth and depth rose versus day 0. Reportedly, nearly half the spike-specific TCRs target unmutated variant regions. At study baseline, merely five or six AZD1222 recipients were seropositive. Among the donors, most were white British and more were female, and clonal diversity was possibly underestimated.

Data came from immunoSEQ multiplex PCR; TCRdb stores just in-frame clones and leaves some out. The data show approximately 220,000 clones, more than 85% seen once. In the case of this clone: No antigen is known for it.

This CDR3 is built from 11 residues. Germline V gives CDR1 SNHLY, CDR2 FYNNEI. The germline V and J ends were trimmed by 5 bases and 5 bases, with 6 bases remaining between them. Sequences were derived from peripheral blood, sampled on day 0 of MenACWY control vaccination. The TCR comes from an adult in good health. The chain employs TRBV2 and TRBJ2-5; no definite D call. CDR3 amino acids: CASSPLETQYF. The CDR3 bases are TGTGCCAGCAGTCCCCTGGAGACCCAGTACTTC.